The 17 T cell receptor beta chains presented below share a single source sample, sequenced in a study of blood T cell repertoires in COVID-19. Profiling relied on immunoSEQ multiplex PCR, and the TCRdb table lists in-frame clones only, not all of them. The sample contains some 170,000 clones, about four fifths of which appear only once. The sequenced sample was peripheral blood. Receptor source: a man aged 55-75 years with active or convalescent COVID-19.

The CDR3 nucleotides are TGTGCCAGCAGCCGGGGACAGAAGAACACTGAAGCTTTCTTT. Translating it yields CASSRGQKNTEAFF. The V call is TRBV5-8, the J call TRBJ1-1; 7 positions match TRBD1. The J segment lost 1 base and the V segment lost 4 bases, leaving 4 bases of the junction unmatched. The CDR3 totals 14 residues. Looked up from germline, CDR1 is SGHTS and CDR2 is YDEGEE.

The J gene is TRBJ1-2, the V gene TRBV19; 7 bases are a match to TRBD1. Germline lookup yields CDR1 LNHDA and CDR2 SQIVND (reference sequence). There are 15 residues in the CDR3. The ends lost 5 bases at V and 2 bases at J; junction bases unmatched: 8. The CDR3 nucleotides are TGTGCCAGTAGTGACTGGGACAGCGGAAACTATGGCTACACCTTC. Residues: CASSDWDSGNYGYTF. The whole variable domain, remainder taken from reference TRBV19 and TRBJ1-2, is DGGITQSPKYLFRKEGQNVTLSCEQNLNHDAMYWYRQDPGQGLRLIYYSQIVNDFQKGDIAEGYSVSREKKESFPLTVTSAQKNPTAFYLCASSDWDSGNYGYTFGSGTRLTVV.

V gene TRBV27 combines with J gene TRBJ2-1, with a tentative D call TRBD2 (6 bases). Germline CDR1 is MNHEY and CDR2 is SMNVEV (reference sequence). This CDR3 has 17 residues. Trimming pared 6 bases from V and 1 base from J, leaving 19 bases between. CDR3 coding DNA: TGTGCCAGCAGCTTCAGCAGACGGGCGGGATCCTACAATGAGCAGTTCTTC. It specifies CASSFSRRAGSYNEQFF.

The chain has TRBV12-3 or TRBV12-4 and TRBJ2-7, with D perhaps matching TRBD1 (6 bases). The germline V and J ends were trimmed by 6 bases and 4 bases, with 13 bases remaining between them. This CDR3 has 13 amino acids. The CDR3 reads CASRAGTTYEQYF. The CDR3, as DNA: TGTGCCAGCAGAGCCGGGACAACATACGAGCAGTACTTC.

This rearrangement joins TRBV13 to TRBJ1-5; D perhaps matches TRBD1 (6 bases). Trimming shortened V by 5 bases and J by 6 bases, and 14 bases separated the two germline ends. Germline V gene sequence: CDR1 PRHDT, CDR2 FYEKMQ (reference sequence). CDR3 size: 14 residues. The CDR3 region is CASSLAGGPQPQHF. CDR3 coding DNA: TGTGCCAGCAGCCTCGCGGGGGGGCCTCAGCCCCAGCATTTT.

Only a few counts were recorded for this clone. This chain links TRBV9 with TRBJ2-7; D perhaps matches TRBD1 (5 bases). The germline V and J ends were trimmed by 0 bases and 1 base, with 11 bases remaining between them. From germline, CDR1 is SGDLS and CDR2 YYNGEE. CDR3 size: 15 residues. In DNA form, the CDR3 reads TGTGCCAGCAGCGTAGGGGGCGTCTGGTCCTACGAGCAGTACTTC. Amino acid sequence: CASSVGGVWSYEQYF.

The V gene is TRBV2, the J gene TRBJ1-5; D gene uncertain. V was trimmed by 8 bases and J by 3 bases, leaving 11 bases between them. The germline V gene encodes CDR1 SNHLY and CDR2 FYNNEI. The CDR3 covers 13 residues. CDR3: CASAAGNNQPQHF. CDR3 sequence (DNA): TGTGCCAGCGCGGCGGGGAACAATCAGCCCCAGCATTTT.

The CDR3, as DNA: TGCGCCAGCAGCGGCGGACAGTTCACCGGGGAGCTGTTTTTT. Translated, it gives CASSGGQFTGELFF. V usage is TRBV5-1 and J usage is TRBJ2-2; D possibly corresponds to TRBD1 (6 bases). The CDR3 covers 14 residues. Per germline, CDR1 SGHRS and CDR2 YFSETQ. V lost 4 bases to trimming and J lost 4 bases, with 11 bases between them.

V is TRBV2 and J is TRBJ1-2, with D possibly TRBD1 on 5 matching bases. The CDR3 loop spans 12 amino acids. Trimming cost V 8 bases and J 5 bases, with 12 bases left between them. Germline V gives CDR1 SNHLY, CDR2 FYNNEI. CDR3 loop: CASPSGTYGYTF. The CDR3 region has the DNA TGTGCCAGCCCATCCGGGACTTATGGCTACACCTTC.

The chain recombines TRBV19 with TRBJ1-2; 9 bases are shared with TRBD1. Germline assignment: CDR1 LNHDA and CDR2 SQIVND (reference sequence). Germline trimming cut 6 bases from V and 6 bases from J; bases unmatched to any gene: 11. This CDR3 has 15 amino acids. CDR3 nucleotide sequence: TGTGCCAGTAGCCACAGGGGGCGTTTTGTTGATGGCTACACCTTC. Its protein is CASSHRGRFVDGYTF.

V usage is TRBV5-6 and J usage is TRBJ1-2; 9 positions match TRBD1. Germline-derived CDR1 and CDR2 are SGHDT and YYEEEE. The CDR3 is 15 amino acids. Trimming cost V 2 bases and J 2 bases; bases outside gene matches: 4. The CDR3 region has the DNA TGTGCCAGCAGCTTTAGGGACAGGGCAAACTATGGCTACACCTTC. Translation gives CASSFRDRANYGYTF.

The chain combines TRBV28 with TRBJ1-5; 11 nucleotides agree with TRBD1. Trimming removed 6 bases from V and 7 bases from J; junction bases left unmatched: 8. Germline CDR1 is MDHEN and CDR2 is SYDVKM. The length of the CDR3 is 15 residues. The CDR3 coding sequence is TGTGCCAGCAGACGGACAGGGGGCTCTTTCCAGCCCCAGCATTTT. Translation: CASRRTGGSFQPQHF.

The chain links TRBV29-1 to TRBJ2-7; 9 bases fit TRBD2. The CDR3 runs to 15 residues. Looked up from germline, CDR1 is SQVTM and CDR2 is ANQGSEA. V shed 3 bases and J 4 bases; nucleotides not matched to a gene: 10. CDR3 sequence (DNA): TGCAGCGTTGATGCAGAAGCGGGAGGTAGTTACGAGCAGTACTTC. Its translation: CSVDAEAGGSYEQYF.

The chain has TRBV7-3 and TRBJ1-1; D is undetermined. Deletions cut 4 bases from V and 1 base from J, with 10 bases between. CDR3 length equals 14 residues. Germline lookup yields CDR1 SGHTA and CDR2 FQGTGA. Here the CDR3 reads CASSSQAENTEAFF. The CDR3 DNA reads TGTGCCAGCAGCTCGCAAGCGGAGAACACTGAAGCTTTCTTT.

The chain has TRBV24-1 and TRBJ2-7, with 7 bases aligning to TRBD1. Unmatched junction bases numbered 1, after V lost 7 bases and J lost 5 bases. Germline V lookup: CDR1 KGHDR, CDR2 SFDVKD. This CDR3 is built from 11 residues. This chain's CDR3 is CATSRGNEQYF. The DNA for the CDR3 is TGTGCCACCAGCAGGGGGAACGAGCAGTACTTC.

This chain links TRBV6-1 with TRBJ1-1; D may be TRBD1 (5 bases). Per germline, CDR1 MNHNS and CDR2 SASEGT. V was clipped by 0 bases and J by 11 bases, with 13 bases between them. The CDR3 consists of 13 residues. This CDR3 reads CASSEAWGERAFF. The DNA for the CDR3 is TGTGCCAGCAGTGAAGCGTGGGGGGAGCGGGCTTTCTTT.

The chain uses TRBV5-4 and TRBJ1-6, with a tentative D call TRBD1 (6 bases). V was pared by 4 bases and J by 3 bases, with 17 bases between. CDR1 is SGHNT and CDR2 is YYREEE in the germline V gene (reference sequence). CDR3 length: 17 residues. The CDR3 DNA is TGTGCCAGCAGCCCCCAAGGGGGGGGGAACTATAATTCACCCCTCCACTTT. Its protein product is CASSPQGGGNYNSPLHF.